The entry below gives a single T cell receptor (beta chain) sequence along with its context. TCRdb keeps only in-frame clones here, not all; method: immunoSEQ multiplex PCR. The repertoire holds about 200,000 clones, approximately 90% seen once, with 1.2% in the top ten. These data belong to a study of blood T cell repertoires in COVID-19. Study-level information: From T cells, B-cell-depleted T cells, or PBMCs came the material, which was cDNA or gDNA.

Specimen: PBMCs or T cells enriched from blood (not recorded which). This clonotype was obtained from a man under 40 who had recovered from COVID-19.

CDR3 region: CASSQDGGLGNTIYF. CDR3 DNA sequence: TGCGCCAGCAGCCAAGACGGAGGGCTCGGAAACACCATATATTTT. The gene calls are TRBV4-3 and TRBJ1-3; the D is unclear. The CDR3 consists of 15 residues. V was trimmed by 0 bases and J by 4 bases, leaving 10 bases between them. Germline V lookup: CDR1 LGHNA, CDR2 YSLEER.